This TCR beta chain was sequenced for a study of T cells in Graves' hyperthyroidism and ophthalmopathy. Across the study: Blood was drawn when the patient was first diagnosed and still untreated.

Amplification targeted TCR beta CDR3 regions from RNA transcripts. The TCR CDR3 was amplified in a first-round RT-PCR using the HTBI primer set. TCRdb reprocessed the multiplex PCR reads with MiXCR, giving one entry per CDR3 protein. The sample yields some 560,000 distinct CDR3 sequences, approximately 14% seen once. Study-wide findings and caveats: A model built on 13 V-J features separated ophthalmopathy from stable hyperthyroidism.

This CDR3 has 14 residues. CDR1 and CDR2 from the germline V gene are LNHDA and SQIVND (reference sequence). Trimming took 6 bases from V and 8 from J; bases not matched to a gene: 11. Exclusion criteria comprised uncontrolled infection, other autoimmune disease, pregnancy or lactation. Together with thyroid ultrasound, orbital computed tomography, serum thyroxine and TRAb, clinical symptoms were used for diagnoses. In this sample, this clonotype turned up many times. Its specificity is not known. Input material: blood. The chain recombines TRBV19 with TRBJ1-2, with TRBD1 matching over 8 bases. This TCR came from a woman in her twenties or thirties with Graves' hyperthyroidism. DNA of the CDR3: TGTGCCAGTAGATCCTCGGACAGGGAGGAAGGCTACACCTTC. Translation gives CASRSSDREEGYTF.